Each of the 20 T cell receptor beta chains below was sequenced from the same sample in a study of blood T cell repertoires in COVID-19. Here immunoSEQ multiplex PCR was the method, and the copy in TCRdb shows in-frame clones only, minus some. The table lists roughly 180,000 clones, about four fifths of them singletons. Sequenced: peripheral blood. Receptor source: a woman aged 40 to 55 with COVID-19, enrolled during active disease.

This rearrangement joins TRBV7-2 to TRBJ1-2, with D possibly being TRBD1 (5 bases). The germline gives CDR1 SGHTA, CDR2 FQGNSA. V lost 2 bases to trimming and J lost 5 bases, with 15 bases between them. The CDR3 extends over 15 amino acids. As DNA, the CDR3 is TGTGCCAGCAGCTTACTCCTCGGGACTCGGTATGGCTACACCTTC. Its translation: CASSLLLGTRYGYTF.

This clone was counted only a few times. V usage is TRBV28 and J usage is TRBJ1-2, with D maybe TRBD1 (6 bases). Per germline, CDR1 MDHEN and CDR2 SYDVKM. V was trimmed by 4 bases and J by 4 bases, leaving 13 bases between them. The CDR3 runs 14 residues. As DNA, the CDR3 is TGTGCCAGCAGTTACAGGGCGCGAGGCTATGGCTACACCTTC. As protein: CASSYRARGYGYTF.

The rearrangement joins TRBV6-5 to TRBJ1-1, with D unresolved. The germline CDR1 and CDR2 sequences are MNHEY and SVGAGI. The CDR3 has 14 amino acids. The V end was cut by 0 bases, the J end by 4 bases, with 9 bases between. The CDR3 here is CASSYSLGPTEAFF. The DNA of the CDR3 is TGTGCCAGCAGTTACTCGCTGGGCCCCACTGAAGCTTTCTTT.

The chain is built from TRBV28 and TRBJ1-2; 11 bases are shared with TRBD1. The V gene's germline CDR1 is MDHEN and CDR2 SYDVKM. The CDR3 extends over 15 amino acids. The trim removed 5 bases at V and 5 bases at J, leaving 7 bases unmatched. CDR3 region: CASSQRTGGKYGYTF. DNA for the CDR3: TGTGCCAGCAGTCAGAGGACAGGGGGCAAGTATGGCTACACCTTC.

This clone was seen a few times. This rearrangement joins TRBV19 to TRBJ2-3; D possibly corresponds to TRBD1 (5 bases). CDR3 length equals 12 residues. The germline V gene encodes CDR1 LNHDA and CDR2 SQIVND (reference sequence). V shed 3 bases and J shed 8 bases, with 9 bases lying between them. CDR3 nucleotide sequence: TGTGCCAGTAGTATCGATCAGGGTACGCAGTATTTT. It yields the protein CASSIDQGTQYF.

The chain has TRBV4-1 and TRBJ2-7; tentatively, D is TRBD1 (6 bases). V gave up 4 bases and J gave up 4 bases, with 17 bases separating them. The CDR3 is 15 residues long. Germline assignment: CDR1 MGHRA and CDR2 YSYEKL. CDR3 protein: CASSLLPGDGYEQYV. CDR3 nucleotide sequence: TGCGCCAGCAGCCTCCTCCCAGGGGATGGGTACGAGCAGTACGTC.

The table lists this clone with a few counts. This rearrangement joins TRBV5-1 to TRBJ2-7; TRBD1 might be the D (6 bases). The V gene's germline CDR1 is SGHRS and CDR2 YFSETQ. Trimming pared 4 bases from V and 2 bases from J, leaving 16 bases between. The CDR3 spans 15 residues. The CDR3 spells CASSDGQSPAYEQYF. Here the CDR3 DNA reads TGCGCCAGCAGCGACGGACAGAGTCCGGCCTACGAGCAGTACTTC.

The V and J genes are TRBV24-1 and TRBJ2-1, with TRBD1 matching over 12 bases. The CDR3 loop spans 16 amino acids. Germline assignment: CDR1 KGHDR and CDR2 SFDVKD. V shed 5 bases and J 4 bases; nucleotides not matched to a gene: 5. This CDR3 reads CATSAMGQGAYNEQFF. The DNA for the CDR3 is TGTGCCACCAGTGCCATGGGACAGGGGGCTTACAATGAGCAGTTCTTC.

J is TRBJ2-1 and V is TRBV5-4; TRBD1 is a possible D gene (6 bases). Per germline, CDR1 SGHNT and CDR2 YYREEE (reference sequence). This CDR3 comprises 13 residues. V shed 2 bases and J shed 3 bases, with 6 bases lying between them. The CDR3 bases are TGTGCCAGCAGCTTAGGGGGCTACAATGAGCAGTTCTTC. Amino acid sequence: CASSLGGYNEQFF.

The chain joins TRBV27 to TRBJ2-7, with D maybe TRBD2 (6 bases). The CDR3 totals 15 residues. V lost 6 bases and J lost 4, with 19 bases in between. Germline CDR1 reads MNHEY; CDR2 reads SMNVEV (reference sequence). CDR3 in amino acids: CASRPSIRGVYEQYF. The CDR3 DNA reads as TGTGCCAGCAGGCCAAGCATCCGCGGGGTATACGAGCAGTACTTC.

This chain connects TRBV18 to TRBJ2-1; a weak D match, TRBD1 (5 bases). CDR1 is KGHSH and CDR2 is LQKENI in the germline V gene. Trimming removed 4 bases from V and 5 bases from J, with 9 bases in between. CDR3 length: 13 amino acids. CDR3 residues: CASSLDINNEQFF. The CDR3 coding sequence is TGTGCCAGCTCACTGGACATCAACAATGAGCAGTTCTTC.

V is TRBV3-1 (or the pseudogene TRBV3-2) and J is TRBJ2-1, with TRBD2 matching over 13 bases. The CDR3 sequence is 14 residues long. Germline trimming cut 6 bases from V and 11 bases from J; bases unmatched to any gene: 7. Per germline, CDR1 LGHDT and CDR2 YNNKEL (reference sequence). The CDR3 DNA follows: TGTGCCAGCAGGGGGACTAGCGGGGCGTCTAAGCAGTTCTTC. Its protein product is CASRGTSGASKQFF.

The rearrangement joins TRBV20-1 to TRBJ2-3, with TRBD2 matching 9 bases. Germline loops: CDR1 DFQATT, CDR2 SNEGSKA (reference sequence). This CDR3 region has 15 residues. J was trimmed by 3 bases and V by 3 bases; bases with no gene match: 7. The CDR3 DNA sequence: TGCAGTGCTAGTTGGCGGGAGGGTTGGACAGATACGCAGTATTTT. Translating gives CSASWREGWTDTQYF.

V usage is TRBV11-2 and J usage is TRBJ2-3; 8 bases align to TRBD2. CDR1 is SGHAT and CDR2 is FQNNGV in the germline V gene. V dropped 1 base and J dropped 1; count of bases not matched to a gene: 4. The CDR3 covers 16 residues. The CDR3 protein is CASSLVGSGGTDTQYF. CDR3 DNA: TGTGCCAGCAGCTTAGTTGGTAGCGGGGGCACAGATACGCAGTATTTT.

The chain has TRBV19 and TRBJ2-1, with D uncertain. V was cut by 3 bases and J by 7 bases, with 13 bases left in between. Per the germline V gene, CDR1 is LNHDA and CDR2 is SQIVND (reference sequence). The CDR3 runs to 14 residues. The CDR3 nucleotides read TGTGCCAGTAGTATGCTCCCTAATGTTAATGAGCAGTTCTTC. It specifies CASSMLPNVNEQFF. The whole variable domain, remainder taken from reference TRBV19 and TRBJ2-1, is DGGITQSPKYLFRKEGQNVTLSCEQNLNHDAMYWYRQDPGQGLRLIYYSQIVNDFQKGDIAEGYSVSREKKESFPLTVTSAQKNPTAFYLCASSMLPNVNEQFFGPGTRLTVL.

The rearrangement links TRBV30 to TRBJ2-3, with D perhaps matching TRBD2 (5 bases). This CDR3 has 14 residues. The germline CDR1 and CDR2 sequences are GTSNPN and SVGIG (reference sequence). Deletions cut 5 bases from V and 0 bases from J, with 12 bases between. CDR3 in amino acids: CAWGAEISTDTQYF. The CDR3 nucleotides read TGTGCCTGGGGAGCGGAGATTAGCACAGATACGCAGTATTTT.

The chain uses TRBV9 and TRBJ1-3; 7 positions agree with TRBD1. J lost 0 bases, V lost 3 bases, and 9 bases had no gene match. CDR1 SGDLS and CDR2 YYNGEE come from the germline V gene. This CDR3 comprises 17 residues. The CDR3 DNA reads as TGTGCCAGCAGCGGACACCGGGACAGATACTCTGGAAACACCATATATTTT. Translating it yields CASSGHRDRYSGNTIYF.

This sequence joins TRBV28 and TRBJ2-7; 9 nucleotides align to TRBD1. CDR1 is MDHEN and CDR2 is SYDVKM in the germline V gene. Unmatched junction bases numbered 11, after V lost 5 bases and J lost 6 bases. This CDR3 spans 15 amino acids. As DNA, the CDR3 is TGTGCCAGCAGTGAAACCGGGACAGGGTACGGCGAGCAGTACTTC. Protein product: CASSETGTGYGEQYF.

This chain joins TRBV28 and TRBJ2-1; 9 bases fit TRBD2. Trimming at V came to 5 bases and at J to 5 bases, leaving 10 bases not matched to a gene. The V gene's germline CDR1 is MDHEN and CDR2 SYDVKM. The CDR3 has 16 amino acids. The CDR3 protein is CASSPGSGSVDNEQFF. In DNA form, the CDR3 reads TGTGCCAGCAGTCCGGGTAGCGGGAGTGTGGACAATGAGCAGTTCTTC.

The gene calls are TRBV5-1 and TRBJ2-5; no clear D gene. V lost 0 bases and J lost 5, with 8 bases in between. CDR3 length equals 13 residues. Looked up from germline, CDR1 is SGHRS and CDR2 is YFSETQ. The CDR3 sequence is CASSLAFRETQYF. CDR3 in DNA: TGCGCCAGCAGCTTGGCCTTCAGGGAGACCCAGTACTTC.